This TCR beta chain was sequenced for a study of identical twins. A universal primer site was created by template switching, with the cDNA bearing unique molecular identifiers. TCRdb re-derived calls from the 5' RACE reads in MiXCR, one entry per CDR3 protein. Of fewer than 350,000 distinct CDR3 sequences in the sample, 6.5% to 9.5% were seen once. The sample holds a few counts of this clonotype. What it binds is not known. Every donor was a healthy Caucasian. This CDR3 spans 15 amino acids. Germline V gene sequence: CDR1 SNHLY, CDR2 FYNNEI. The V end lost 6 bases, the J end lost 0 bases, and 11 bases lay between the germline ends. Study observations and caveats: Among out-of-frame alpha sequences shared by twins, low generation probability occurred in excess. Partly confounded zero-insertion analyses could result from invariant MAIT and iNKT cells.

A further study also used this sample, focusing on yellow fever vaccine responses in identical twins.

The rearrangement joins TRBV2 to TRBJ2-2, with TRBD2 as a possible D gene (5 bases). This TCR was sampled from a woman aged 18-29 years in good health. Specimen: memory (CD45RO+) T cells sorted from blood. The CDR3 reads CASRTTRANTGELFF. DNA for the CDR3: TGTGCCAGCAGGACAACTAGGGCGAACACCGGGGAGCTGTTTTTT.